This is a list of T cell receptor beta chains from one sample in a study of blood T cell repertoires in COVID-19. The method was immunoSEQ multiplex PCR; TCRdb's version includes in-frame clones alone and lacks a portion of them. This table has tens of thousands of clones, about 77% appearing once. The specimen sequenced was peripheral blood. These receptor sequences come from an older man with active or convalescent COVID-19. The CDR3 runs from the conserved cysteine through the conserved F or W. Fields, in order: J gene, V gene, CDR3 length, D gene, clone size, CDR3 protein. D genes are given only for firm matches. Only part of the rows carry a size: once, few, many, or a class if the clone is expanded.

TRBJ2-3	TRBV27	14	NA	few	CASSWQGFTDTQYF
TRBJ2-3	TRBV4-2	16	TRBD2	NA	CASSQRRETGTDTQYF
TRBJ1-2	TRBV28	15	TRBD1	NA	CASRPSGQVDYGYTF
TRBJ2-5	TRBV6-5	13	TRBD1	NA	CASSRDRGETQYF
TRBJ2-4	TRBV14	16	NA	NA	CASSQGTLQAKNIQYF
TRBJ1-2	TRBV2	14	NA	NA	CASLGGGVSNGYTF
TRBJ2-5	TRBV30	17	TRBD2	once	CAWSPSPGLAGEETQYF
TRBJ2-7	TRBV5-1	16	TRBD2	NA	CASSWAGGTGSYEQYF
TRBJ2-5	TRBV20-1	10	NA	NA	CSASHGTQYF
TRBJ1-1	TRBV5-1	14	NA	NA	CASSEDLADAEAFF
TRBJ2-2	TRBV27	14	NA	NA	CASSNAGNTGELFF
TRBJ2-3	TRBV11-1	16	TRBD2	NA	CASSLMVSGRRDTQYF
TRBJ2-1	TRBV19	12	TRBD2	once	CASSLAGDQVFF
TRBJ1-4	TRBV7-2	15	TRBD1	few	CASSLAGTGNEKLFF
TRBJ2-1	TRBV29-1	14	TRBD2	NA	CSGTGLAGHNEQFF
TRBJ2-3	TRBV24-1	16	TRBD2	NA	CATSDIGPGGSDTQYF
TRBJ2-7	TRBV7-2	15	TRBD2	NA	CASSPIAGGGSEQYF
TRBJ2-7	TRBV7-9	15	NA	NA	CASSSRQTSSEEQYF
TRBJ1-6	TRBV9	15	NA	NA	CASSVQEAYNSPLHF
TRBJ2-7	TRBV7-2	15	TRBD1	NA	CASSFGTGASYEQYF
TRBJ1-2	TRBV6-2/TRBV6-3	16	TRBD1	NA	CASSPRGGRDALGYTF
TRBJ1-3	TRBV3-1/TRBV3-2	15	NA	NA	CASSQGAISGNTIYF
TRBJ1-5	TRBV30	13	NA	NA	CAWSVRGNQPQHF
TRBJ1-2	TRBV28	15	TRBD1	NA	CASTSPGGPYDGYTF
TRBJ1-2	TRBV7-9	16	TRBD1	NA	CASSIAGQGNYYGYTF
TRBJ1-1	TRBV29-1	13	NA	NA	CSVQQSFGAEAFF
TRBJ2-1	TRBV7-2	15	TRBD1	NA	CASSLQGASVDEQFF
TRBJ2-2	TRBV18	16	TRBD1	NA	CASSPNPGGLTGELFF